This T cell receptor beta chain emerged from a study of early T cells in non-severe SARS-CoV-2 infection (TCRdb year 2021). Some background on the complete study: Because TCR sequencing was done on bulk RNA from unsorted whole blood, the alpha and beta chains could not be paired. Overall results and qualifications from the work: VDJdb matching was skewed toward anti-spike CD8 responses and likely underestimated virus-specific expansions, missing private and CD4 specificities.

This was a case-control study nested in a cohort of healthcare workers in London, UK, who had nasopharyngeal swab PCR tests and blood samples taken every week. Between 23 and 31 March 2020, the week of the UK lockdown, healthcare workers were enrolled and then followed up weekly for as long as 16 weeks. Libraries were made using 5' RACE. The run used a NextSeq 500. To correct for sequencing error and PCR bias, the TCR library protocol tagged individual cDNA molecules with unique molecular identifiers. Both TCR alpha and beta chains were sequenced, and tight co-correlation was observed between alpha and beta sequence abundances in each sample. Per the authors' processing: Decombinator V4 was used to perform V gene, J gene and CDR3 annotation of TCR sequences. TCRs were defined as expanded if a significant change between any two time points was detected under a Poisson model with p below 0.0001. TCR abundances were normalised to the total number of TCRs sequenced per sample and expressed as counts per million. TRAV1-2 paired with TRAJ12, TRAJ20 or TRAJ33 defined MAIT TCRs, while TRAV10 paired with TRAJ18 defined iNKT TCRs. VDJdb, accessed on 1 November 2021, was searched for TCRs annotated for CMV, EBV and SARS-CoV-2, and TCRs annotated for more than one antigen were excluded. In TCRdb, the public reads were trimmed at Q25 with fastp and aligned with MiXCR, with productive beta chains retained. For every CDR3 protein sequence, its rows merge into one entry that carries the most common genes and DNA. In this record, the V and J calls reflect TCRdb's handling and not the investigators' own analysis. Present in this sample are over 70,000 distinct CDR3 sequences, approximately 15% of which were seen just once. 3.9% of the sample belongs to the ten largest clones.

A note on this clonotype: This receptor's antigen is unknown. Base qualities are missing; no much larger clone stands one base away.

Per the germline V gene, MDHEN is the CDR1 and SYDVKM is the CDR2. The CDR3 starts with the cysteine, ends with the phenylalanine, and has 15 residues. Only CDR3 DNA is held: 45 bases, read in frame from base 1. Trimming removed 8 bases from V and 6 bases from J, leaving 17 bases between the germline ends. The sequence came from an adult who was a healthcare worker with PCR-confirmed SARS-CoV-2 infection or an uninfected control (not recorded which). The chain was built from TRBV28 and TRBJ1-6; a weak D assignment points to TRBD1 (5 bases agree). The sequencing here drew on whole blood, taken at baseline. The sequenced DNA: TGTGCCAGCCTTCGGCCGGGACGGATTAATTCACCCCTCCACTTT. Translated, this is CASLRPGRINSPLHF.